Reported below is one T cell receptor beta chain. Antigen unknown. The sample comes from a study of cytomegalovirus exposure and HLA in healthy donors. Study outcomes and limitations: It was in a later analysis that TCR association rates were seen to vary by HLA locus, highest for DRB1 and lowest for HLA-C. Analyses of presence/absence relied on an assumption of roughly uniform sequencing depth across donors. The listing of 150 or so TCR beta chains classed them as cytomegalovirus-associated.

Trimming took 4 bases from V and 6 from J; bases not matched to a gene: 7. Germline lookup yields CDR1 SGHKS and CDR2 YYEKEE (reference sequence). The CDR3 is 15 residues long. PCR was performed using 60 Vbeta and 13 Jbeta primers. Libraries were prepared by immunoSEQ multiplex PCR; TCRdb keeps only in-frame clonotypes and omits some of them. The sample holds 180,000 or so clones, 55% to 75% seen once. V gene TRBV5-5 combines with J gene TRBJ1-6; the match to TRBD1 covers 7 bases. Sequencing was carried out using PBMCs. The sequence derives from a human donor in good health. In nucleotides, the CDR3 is TGTGCCAGCAGCACGACAGGGCGGAGTAATTCACCCCTCCACTTT. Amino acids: CASSTTGRSNSPLHF. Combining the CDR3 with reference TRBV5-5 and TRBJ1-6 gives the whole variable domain DAGVTQSPTHLIKTRGQQVTLRCSPISGHKSVSWYQQVLGQGPQFIFQYYEKEERGRGNFPDRFSARQFPNYSSELNVNALLLGDSALYLCASSTTGRSNSPLHFGNGTRLTVT.